These 13 T cell receptor beta chains came from one sample sequenced in a study of regulatory T cells in long-lasting Graves disease. Time point specified: persistent/refractory GD, antithyroid drugs over 5 years with positive TRAb. RNA extracted from PBMCs served as the sequencing template. For TCR beta, libraries came from iRepertoire HTBI primers and Arm-PCR of CDR3 regions. In TCRdb, the multiplex PCR reads were re-called with MiXCR into one record per CDR3 protein. The sample includes about 290,000 distinct CDR3 sequences, 22% of them seen just once. The specimen was peripheral blood mononuclear cells (PBMCs), collected when the disease was refractory, from a patient treated with antithyroid drugs. The receptors stem from a female donor with Graves disease.

This clonotype has only a few counts. V is TRBV7-8 and J is TRBJ1-3; D remains unclear. The CDR3 length is 16 residues. CDR1 is SGHVS and CDR2 is FQNEAQ in the germline V gene. Trimming removed 0 bases at V and 0 bases at J, with 9 bases between. DNA for the CDR3: TGTGCCAGCAGCTTAGCCCTCGGCAGCTCTGGAAACACCATATATTTT. Its translation: CASSLALGSSGNTIYF.

The V call is TRBV2, the J call TRBJ2-7; D is perhaps TRBD2 (6 bases). Germline V gene data show CDR1 as SNHLY and CDR2 as FYNNEI. CDR3 length equals 18 residues. V lost 4 bases to trimming and J lost 2 bases, with 24 bases between them. The CDR3 nucleotides read TGTGCCAGCAGTGGAGACGCCCCGGGGAGGCGTCTCCCCTACGAGCAGTACTTC. The encoded protein is CASSGDAPGRRLPYEQYF.

This clonotype was counted only a few times. The V gene is TRBV13, the J gene TRBJ1-2; possible D gene TRBD1, 5 bases. V lost 2 bases and J 8 bases, leaving 15 bases between the germline ends. The V gene's germline CDR1 is PRHDT and CDR2 FYEKMQ (reference sequence). The CDR3 extends over 14 amino acids. The CDR3 protein is CASSLQGQGWGYTF. The CDR3 coding sequence is TGTGCCAGCAGCTTACAGGGCCAGGGTTGGGGCTACACCTTC.

In nucleotides, the CDR3 is TGTGCCAGCAGTCGGGACCATATAAACACAGATACGCAGTATTTT. This gives the protein CASSRDHINTDTQYF. The rearrangement joins TRBV12-3 or TRBV12-4 to TRBJ2-3; D possibly matches TRBD1 or TRBD2 (5 bases each). V was trimmed by 5 bases and J by 2 bases, leaving 14 bases between them. The CDR3 has 15 amino acids.

The genes are TRBV3-1 and TRBJ2-7; 9 bases align to TRBD2. Germline CDR1 reads LGHDT; CDR2 reads YNNKEL (reference sequence). This CDR3 is 17 amino acids long. V was clipped by 0 bases and J by 2 bases; unmatched bases: 8. The CDR3 nucleotides read TGTGCCAGCAGCCAAGAGGTAGGCGGCGGGAGGGCCTACGAGCAGTACTTC. Amino acid sequence: CASSQEVGGGRAYEQYF.

This clonotype came up once. This clone may be a read error of a much larger clone one base away. The chain joins TRBV7-2 to TRBJ2-7, with a possible D match to TRBD2 (5 bases). The CDR3 runs to 16 residues. Trimming stripped 4 bases from V and 4 bases from J, with 20 bases between. CDR1 and CDR2 from the germline V gene are SGHTA and FQGNSA. CDR3 DNA sequence: TGTGCCAGCAGCTGGGAGTTGGTGCCCCATACATACGAGCAGTACTTC. Translated, it gives CASSWELVPHTYEQYF. The variable domain in full, with the rest retrieved from reference TRBV7-2 and TRBJ2-7, is GAGVSQSPSNKVTEKGKDVELRCDPISGHTALYWYRQSLGQGLEFLIYFQGNSAPDKSGLPSDRFSAERTGGSVSTLTIQRTQQEDSAVYLCASSWELVPHTYEQYFGPGTRLTVT.

This clonotype showed up many times. The genes are TRBV20-1 and TRBJ2-7; 11 nucleotides match TRBD2. The CDR3 runs to 16 residues. J gave up 12 bases and V 4 bases, and 20 bases lay outside the gene matches. CDR1 is DFQATT and CDR2 is SNEGSKA in the germline V gene (reference sequence). This CDR3 is CSAMGLNGTSGISGYF. CDR3 bases: TGCAGTGCTATGGGGCTTAACGGGACTAGCGGAATCAGCGGGTACTTC.

V is TRBV11-2 and J is TRBJ2-2, with D perhaps matching TRBD1 or TRBD2 (5 bases each). Germline loops: CDR1 SGHAT, CDR2 FQNNGV. Trimming took off 8 bases at V and 0 bases at J, with 10 bases between the two ends. This CDR3 is built from 14 residues. DNA of the CDR3: TGTGCCAGCTCAACGGGGCCGAACACCGGGGAGCTGTTTTTT. Its protein product is CASSTGPNTGELFF. The full variable domain, completed using reference TRBV11-2 and TRBJ2-2, is EAGVAQSPRYKIIEKRQSVAFWCNPISGHATLYWYQQILGQGPKLLIQFQNNGVVDDSQLPKDRFSAERLKGVDSTLKIQPAKLEDSAVYLCASSTGPNTGELFFGEGSRLTVL.

The chain uses TRBV28 and TRBJ1-3; no definite D call. Germline V CDR1 and CDR2: MDHEN, SYDVKM. Trimming took off 2 bases at V and 2 bases at J, with 4 bases between the two ends. The CDR3 is 13 residues long. CDR3 nucleotide sequence: TGTGCCAGCAGTTTAGCGGCTGGAAACACCATATATTTT. Amino acids: CASSLAAGNTIYF.

This clonotype was detected many times. As DNA, the CDR3 is TGTGCCACCCTGCGTCTGACAGGGTCCTTCTCCTACGAGCAGTACTTC. The encoded protein is CATLRLTGSFSYEQYF. The chain joins TRBV6-1 to TRBJ2-7; 7 bases match TRBD1. The J segment lost 0 bases and the V segment lost 10 bases, leaving 15 bases of the junction unmatched. This CDR3 region has 16 residues. Germline CDR1 reads MNHNS; CDR2 reads SASEGT.

This clonotype turned up a few times. The rearrangement joins TRBV4-1 to TRBJ1-2, with 7 bases lining up with TRBD1. V gave up 1 base and J gave up 5 bases; unmatched junction bases: 10. CDR1 and CDR2 (germline): MGHRA, YSYEKL. The CDR3 spans 16 residues. In nucleotides, the CDR3 is TGCGCCAGCAGCCAAGTGTCTTGGGGACAGAAGTATGGCTACACCTTC. It yields the protein CASSQVSWGQKYGYTF.

Regarding this clonotype: One end of the junction does not line up with germline, which may come from a read error. The rearrangement uses TRBV4-1 and TRBJ1-2; 7 bases are a match to TRBD1. The CDR3 totals 14 residues. Germline CDR1 reads MGHRA; CDR2 reads YSYEKL. Here the CDR3 reads CANSLDREYYGYTF. The CDR3, as DNA: TGCGCCAACAGCCTTGACAGGGAATACTATGGCTACACCTTC.

The rearrangement uses TRBV11-2 and TRBJ2-1; 9 positions match TRBD1. The germline CDR1 and CDR2 sequences are SGHAT and FQNNGV. This CDR3 has 14 residues. With V trimmed by 4 bases and J by 8 bases, 6 bases remained unmatched. CDR3 sequence: CASSSQGARDEQFF. CDR3 nucleotides: TGTGCCAGCAGCTCACAGGGGGCTCGGGATGAGCAGTTCTTC.